The 15 T cell receptor beta chains presented below share a single source sample, sequenced in a study of blood T cells in healthy people across ages. Primed by a sample-barcoded 5' primer and a J-beta primer mix, a second PCR proceeded for 7 to 11 cycles. A single record per CDR3 protein comes from TCRdb applying MiXCR to the 5' RACE reads. This sample has hundreds of thousands of distinct CDR3 sequences, with under 50% found just once. Sequenced material: blood. Receptors originate from a man in his thirties or forties in good health.

This clonotype was seen ten or more times. The chain joins TRBV3-1 to TRBJ1-2; tentatively, D is TRBD1 (5 bases). V was trimmed by 0 bases and J by 4 bases, leaving 6 bases between them. The CDR3 sequence is 13 residues long. Looked up from germline, CDR1 is LGHDT and CDR2 is YNNKEL (reference sequence). The CDR3 loop is CASSQDRAYGYTF. The CDR3 DNA follows: TGTGCCAGCAGCCAAGACAGGGCCTATGGCTACACCTTC.

The rearrangement links TRBV6-5 to TRBJ2-3; D is undetermined. The CDR3 loop spans 13 amino acids. Per germline, CDR1 MNHEY and CDR2 SVGAGI. Trimming took 6 bases from V and 2 from J, leaving 9 bases between them. The CDR3 coding sequence is TGTGCCAGCAGGAACTCCAACACAGATACGCAGTATTTT. This sequence encodes CASRNSNTDTQYF.

The chain uses TRBV20-1 and TRBJ1-2; 8 bases align to TRBD1. CDR3 length: 12 amino acids. CDR1 and CDR2 from the germline V gene are DFQATT and SNEGSKA (reference sequence). V lost 4 bases, J lost 4 bases, and 2 bases stayed unmatched. This chain's CDR3 is CSAIDRGYGYTF. CDR3 DNA sequence: TGCAGTGCTATTGACAGGGGCTATGGCTACACCTTC.

This clonotype was counted a few times. The chain joins TRBV9 to TRBJ2-7; D is unclear. The germline V and J ends were trimmed by 2 bases and 6 bases, with 15 bases remaining between them. Germline assignment: CDR1 SGDLS and CDR2 YYNGEE. The CDR3 contains 14 residues. CDR3: CASSVGQYRPEQYF. The CDR3 DNA sequence: TGTGCCAGCAGCGTGGGTCAGTACCGACCCGAGCAGTACTTC.

J is TRBJ2-3 and V is TRBV20-1; 11 nucleotides align to TRBD2. The length of the CDR3 is 16 residues. CDR1 DFQATT and CDR2 SNEGSKA come from the germline V gene (reference sequence). Germline trimming cut 0 bases from V and 4 bases from J; bases unmatched to any gene: 6. CDR3 nucleotides: TGCAGTGCTAGAGAACGGACTAGCGGGCTCGCAGATACGCAGTATTTT. This gives the protein CSARERTSGLADTQYF.

This clonotype was counted once. The V gene is TRBV4-3, the J gene TRBJ2-1; D perhaps matches TRBD2 (6 bases). The germline V gene has CDR1 LGHNA and CDR2 YSLEER. V was pared by 1 base and J by 0 bases, with 13 bases between. This CDR3 is built from 17 residues. The CDR3 loop reads CASSQGITSLSYNEQFF. The DNA of the CDR3 is TGCGCCAGCAGCCAAGGTATAACTAGCCTCTCCTACAATGAGCAGTTCTTC.

The gene calls are TRBV6-5 and TRBJ2-3, with 8 bases that match TRBD2. This CDR3 has 15 amino acids. CDR1 is MNHEY and CDR2 is SVGAGI in the germline V gene. The J segment lost 3 bases and the V segment lost 4 bases, leaving 6 bases of the junction unmatched. The DNA of the CDR3 is TGTGCCAGCAGTTGCGCCAGCGGGGGTACAGATACGCAGTATTTT. This translates into CASSCASGGTDTQYF.

V gene TRBV7-2 combines with J gene TRBJ2-1; 9 bases are shared with TRBD2. Germline CDR1 and CDR2: SGHTA and FQGNSA. The CDR3 runs 17 residues. Germline trimming cut 5 bases from V and 10 bases from J; bases unmatched to any gene: 18. CDR3 region: CASSLQLAGTSGYEQFF. CDR3 DNA: TGTGCCAGCAGCCTCCAGCTAGCGGGGACTTCAGGTTACGAGCAGTTCTTC.

As to this clonotype: Since a much larger clone is just one base distant, this may be a read error. The chain uses TRBV9 and TRBJ2-3; D is undetermined. The CDR3 totals 12 residues. Germline V lookup: CDR1 SGDLS, CDR2 YYNGEE. CDR3 DNA sequence: TGTGCCAACAGCGTAGAGTCAGATACGCAGTATTTT. Translation: CANSVESDTQYF.

The chain combines TRBV3-1 with TRBJ2-1, with D tentatively TRBD2 (5 bases). Trimming pared 2 bases from V and 7 bases from J, leaving 15 bases between. The CDR3 has 15 amino acids. Germline V CDR1 and CDR2: LGHDT, YNNKEL (reference sequence). The CDR3 nucleotides are TGTGCCAGCAGCCAACGTCTAGCTGTTAGGAATGAGCAGTTCTTC. Translated: CASSQRLAVRNEQFF.

This clonotype was seen only a few times. This chain uses TRBV2 with TRBJ1-3; maybe TRBD1 (5 bases). This CDR3 region has 14 residues. Trimming cost V 8 bases and J 1 base, with 12 bases left between them. Germline values: CDR1 SNHLY, CDR2 FYNNEI. The CDR3 nucleotides are TGTGCCAGCCGAGGGGATCCATCTGGAAACACCATATATTTT. Its translation is CASRGDPSGNTIYF.

V and J are TRBV4-1 and TRBJ2-5; 13 nucleotides agree with TRBD2. The DNA end is more similar to TRBJ2-7, so the J call may be wrong. The CDR3 is made up of 17 amino acids. Germline CDR1 reads MGHRA; CDR2 reads YSYEKL. The CDR3, as DNA: TGCGCCAGCAGCCAAGTCCACGGACTAGCGGGGGATCACGAGCAGTACTTC. This gives the protein CASSQVHGLAGDHEQYF.

Ten or more counts support this clonotype. The chain is built from TRBV3-1 and TRBJ2-5; unclear D gene. Germline V gene sequence: CDR1 LGHDT, CDR2 YNNKEL (reference sequence). CDR3 length: 11 amino acids. V gave up 2 bases and J gave up 4 bases, with 2 bases separating them. CDR3 DNA: TGTGCCAGCAGCCAACTAGAGACCCAGTACTTC. Amino acid sequence: CASSQLETQYF.

The V and J genes are TRBV27 and TRBJ2-7; maybe TRBD1 (6 bases). Germline loops: CDR1 MNHEY, CDR2 SMNVEV (reference sequence). The CDR3 totals 14 residues. V gave up 7 bases and J gave up 3 bases, with 16 bases separating them. As DNA, the CDR3 is TGTGCCAGCACAATAGCCCAGGGACACTACGAGCAGTACTTC. This sequence encodes CASTIAQGHYEQYF.

The chain is built from TRBV3-1 and TRBJ2-7; D is perhaps TRBD1 (5 bases). There are 17 residues in the CDR3. Trimming took off 1 base at V and 2 bases at J, with 18 bases between the two ends. Per the germline V gene, CDR1 is LGHDT and CDR2 is YNNKEL (reference sequence). The CDR3 nucleotides are TGTGCCAGCAGCCAAGTTTTTGCCCAGGGTCTTCCCTACGAGCAGTACTTC. Amino acids: CASSQVFAQGLPYEQYF.